This T cell receptor beta chain came from a study of blood T cell repertoires in COVID-19. The wider study: Samples of COVID-19 (acute and convalescent) were obtained from the United States, Italy and Spain.

The table came from immunoSEQ multiplex PCR; TCRdb's copy has only in-frame clones and leaves some out. The table has 300,000 to 350,000 clones, about 90% seen once. This TCR derives from a woman in her 30s who had recovered from COVID-19. Sequencing used PBMCs or T cells enriched from blood (not recorded which).

The CDR3 is CASSLALGFGQGASGYTF. In DNA, the CDR3 is TGTGCCAGCAGCTTAGCTTTAGGATTCGGGCAGGGGGCTTCCGGCTACACCTTC. This sequence joins TRBV7-8 and TRBJ1-2, with 8 bases that match TRBD1. CDR1 is SGHVS, CDR2 FQNEAQ, per germline. With V trimmed by 0 bases and J by 8 bases, 17 bases remained unmatched. The CDR3 consists of 18 residues.